This T cell receptor (beta chain) was retrieved from a study of long-term antiretroviral therapy in people with HIV. Losses at the gene ends were 5 bases for V and 3 bases for J; bases not matched to a gene: 5. The length of the CDR3 is 13 residues. Germline-derived CDR1 and CDR2 are SGHRS and YFSETQ. This clone has a single count. Its antigen is currently unknown. At survey level, the immunoSEQ assay was run in its v3.0 version. Only in-frame clones appear in the TCRdb table, and some are missing; sequencing was by immunoSEQ multiplex PCR. The table lists around 13,000 clones, 75% to 85% of them singletons. Participants living with HIV all received treatment in the United States. Specimens carried roughly 0.9-11 million cryopreserved PBMC before DNA extraction. Findings of the study overall: The study collected no data on ART adherence, viral resistance or therapy changes.

This sequence was found in a man aged 35 to 55 with HIV. This chain connects TRBV5-1 to TRBJ2-7; 7 nucleotides match TRBD1. The sample in question was unsorted PBMCs, obtained 3.2 years before starting antiretroviral therapy. The CDR3 coding sequence is TGCGCCAGCAGGCCGACAGGGATCTACGAGCAGTACTTC. This sequence encodes CASRPTGIYEQYF.